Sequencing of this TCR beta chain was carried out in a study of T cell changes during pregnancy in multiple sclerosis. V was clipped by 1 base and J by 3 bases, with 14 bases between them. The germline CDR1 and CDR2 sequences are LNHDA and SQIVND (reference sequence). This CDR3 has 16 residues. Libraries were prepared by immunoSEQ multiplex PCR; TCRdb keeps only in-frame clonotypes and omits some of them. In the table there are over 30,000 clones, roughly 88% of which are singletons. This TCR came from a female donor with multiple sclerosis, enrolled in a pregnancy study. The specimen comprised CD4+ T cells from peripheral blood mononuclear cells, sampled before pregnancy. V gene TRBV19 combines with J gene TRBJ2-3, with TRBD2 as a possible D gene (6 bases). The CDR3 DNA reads TGTGCCAGTAGTATAGTGCGGGAATGGGGGACAGATACGCAGTATTTT. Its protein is CASSIVREWGTDTQYF.